The text below deals with one T cell receptor beta chain. TCRdb keeps only in-frame clones here, not all; method: immunoSEQ multiplex PCR. The table has fewer than 85,000 clones, around 90% seen once; the top ten hold 4.8%. These data are taken from a study of T cell responses to AZD1222 COVID-19 vaccine. The CDR3 has 15 residues. Germline CDR1 SGHRS, CDR2 YFSETQ. V was cut by 0 bases and J by 1 base, with 8 bases left in between. V usage is TRBV5-1 and J usage is TRBJ2-1; the D gene is possibly TRBD1 (5 bases). Sequenced here: peripheral blood, sampled 28 days after the second dose of the MenACWY control vaccine. This clonotype originated in an adult who received the MenACWY meningococcal vaccine as a control. The CDR3 DNA reads TGCGCCAGCAGCTTGGGGGGCGTTTCCTACAATGAGCAGTTCTTC. Its translation is CASSLGGVSYNEQFF.